This TCR beta chain appears in the sequencing data of a study of Graves' ophthalmopathy and Graves' hyperthyroidism. Beta-chain TCR CDR3 regions were amplified from RNA transcripts. First-round RT-PCR used HTBI primers; second-round multiplex PCR followed. One entry per CDR3 protein, called by TCRdb with MiXCR from the multiplex PCR reads. Among roughly 410,000 distinct CDR3 sequences listed, 15% were seen once. Trimming cost V 6 bases and J 8 bases; bases outside gene matches: 13. Germline CDR1 is DFQATT and CDR2 is SNEGSKA (reference sequence). The CDR3 extends over 14 amino acids. The sample holds many counts of this clonotype. Pregnancy or lactation, uncontrolled infections and other autoimmune diseases were grounds for excluding patients.

The sequence was obtained from a woman under 30 with stable Graves' hyperthyroidism. This chain connects TRBV20-1 to TRBJ1-2, with 9 bases identical to TRBD1. Sequencing was carried out using peripheral blood. Here the CDR3 DNA reads TGCAGTGCCACAACTCCGGGACAGGGTCGGGGCTACACCTTC. This encodes CSATTPGQGRGYTF.